Listed here are 29 T cell receptor beta chains from one sample, sequenced in a study of cytomegalovirus exposure and HLA in healthy donors. It was with 60 Vbeta and 13 Jbeta primers that the PCR ran. Clones were read by immunoSEQ multiplex PCR, and TCRdb kept only the in-frame ones, dropping some. The sample comprises about 190,000 clones, 75% to 80% of which are singletons, and over 2% rests with the top ten. The specimen sequenced was PBMCs. The receptors were gathered from a woman in her 30s in good health and CMV-seropositive.

This chain uses TRBV7-2 with TRBJ2-3; D might be TRBD2 (7 bases). V lost 0 bases and J lost 2, with 12 bases in between. There are 16 residues in the CDR3. Germline V CDR1 and CDR2: SGHTA, FQGNSA. The DNA for the CDR3 is TGTGCCAGCAGCTTAGCGGGGGGGCAACCCACAGATACGCAGTATTTT. Protein: CASSLAGGQPTDTQYF. Using reference TRBV7-2 and TRBJ2-3 for the parts outside the CDR3, the full variable domain is GAGVSQSPSNKVTEKGKDVELRCDPISGHTALYWYRQSLGQGLEFLIYFQGNSAPDKSGLPSDRFSAERTGGSVSTLTIQRTQQEDSAVYLCASSLAGGQPTDTQYFGPGTRLTVL.

The rearrangement links TRBV4-3 to TRBJ2-7; 8 bases are shared with TRBD1. In germline, CDR1 is LGHNA, CDR2 YSLEER. With 2 bases clipped from V and 3 bases from J, the junction kept 9 bases outside the gene matches. This CDR3 contains 16 residues. CDR3 in DNA: TGCGCCAGCAGCCAAACCTCGGACAGGGTTTTCTACGAGCAGTACTTC. It encodes CASSQTSDRVFYEQYF.

As regards this clone: At one of its ends the junction is not consistent with the germline gene, which may arise from a read error. The chain has TRBV19 and TRBJ1-1; D is possibly TRBD1 (6 bases). The CDR3 length is 11 residues. Germline lookup yields CDR1 LNHDA and CDR2 SQIVND (reference sequence). The CDR3 reads CASTFRQEEVF. CDR3 coding DNA: TGTGCCAGTACCTTTCGACAGGAGGAGGTCTTT.

This clone appeared once. The chain employs TRBV5-1 and TRBJ2-7, with TRBD1 matching 8 bases. V gave up 6 bases and J gave up 4 bases; unmatched junction bases: 9. Germline values: CDR1 SGHRS, CDR2 YFSETQ. The CDR3 runs 14 residues. The CDR3 spells CASNPGTGLYEQYF. Here the CDR3 DNA reads TGCGCCAGCAACCCTGGGACAGGCCTATACGAGCAGTACTTC.

The sample holds a few counts of this clone. The J gene is TRBJ2-6, the V gene TRBV7-3; a weak D match, TRBD2 (5 bases). The CDR3 totals 11 residues. CDR1 and CDR2 from the germline V gene are SGHTA and FQGTGA. V lost 5 bases and J 11 bases, leaving 7 bases between the germline ends. The CDR3 is CASSPGDVLTF. CDR3 nucleotide sequence: TGTGCCAGCAGCCCCGGGGACGTCCTGACTTTC.

The rearrangement uses TRBV5-1 and TRBJ2-1; 9 bases are a match to TRBD1. Germline V CDR1 and CDR2: SGHRS, YFSETQ. The CDR3 has 17 residues. V trimming: 1 base; J trimming: 5 bases; junction bases outside the gene matches: 10. In DNA form, the CDR3 reads TGCGCCAGCAGCTTGCGAGCCCCGGGACAGGGAAACAATGAGCAGTTCTTC. Translation: CASSLRAPGQGNNEQFF.

The DNA for the CDR3 is TGTGCCAGTAGTCCATCCTACGAGCAGTACTTC. Protein sequence: CASSPSYEQYF. The V gene is TRBV19, the J gene TRBJ2-7; the D is unclear. The CDR3 sequence is 11 residues long. Looked up from germline, CDR1 is LNHDA and CDR2 is SQIVND (reference sequence). V was shortened by 5 bases and J by 1 base, with 3 bases between the two germline ends.

The rearrangement links TRBV6-5 to TRBJ2-2; 8 bases fit TRBD1. The V gene end was trimmed by 2 bases and the J gene end by 7 bases; junction bases not matched to a gene: 9. From germline, CDR1 is MNHEY and CDR2 SVGAGI. The length of the CDR3 is 16 residues. The CDR3 nucleotides are TGTGCCAGCAGTTACGGACAGACAGGGGAGAGCGGGGAGCTGTTTTTT. Its translation: CASSYGQTGESGELFF.

V usage is TRBV5-6 and J usage is TRBJ1-2; 7 nucleotides match TRBD1. Per germline, CDR1 SGHDT and CDR2 YYEEEE. The CDR3 contains 14 residues. J was trimmed by 4 bases and V by 4 bases; bases with no gene match: 7. Here the CDR3 reads CASSPDRVGYGYTF. The DNA of the CDR3 is TGTGCCAGCAGCCCCGACAGGGTAGGCTATGGCTACACCTTC.

This chain joins TRBV19 and TRBJ1-5; D call uncertain. This CDR3 has 15 residues. V lost 2 bases to trimming and J lost 6 bases, with 14 bases between them. Germline CDR1 is LNHDA and CDR2 is SQIVND (reference sequence). CDR3 amino acids: CASSIIRRIRQPQHF. The DNA for the CDR3 is TGTGCCAGTAGTATAATCCGGCGGATTCGTCAGCCCCAGCATTTT.

The chain carries TRBV28 and TRBJ2-4; 7 positions match TRBD1. In germline, CDR1 is MDHEN, CDR2 SYDVKM. The CDR3 has 14 amino acids. V shed 5 bases and J 1 base; nucleotides not matched to a gene: 2. CDR3 residues: CASSKTGAKNIQYF. The CDR3 nucleotides are TGTGCCAGCAGTAAGACAGGGGCCAAAAACATTCAGTACTTC.

This clone was recorded a few times. The same CDR3 is also encoded by other DNA sequences in this sample. The chain carries TRBV6-5 and TRBJ1-5; 7 bases align to TRBD1. CDR3 length: 13 amino acids. Germline CDR1 is MNHEY and CDR2 is SVGAGI. The trim removed 6 bases at V and 7 bases at J, leaving 6 bases unmatched. This chain's CDR3 is CASSRQGDQPQHF. Written as DNA, the CDR3 is TGTGCCAGCAGCAGACAGGGTGACCAGCCCCAGCATTTT.

The table lists this clone with a count of one. V is TRBV28 and J is TRBJ2-7; D might be TRBD2 (6 bases). CDR3 size: 14 residues. Looked up from germline, CDR1 is MDHEN and CDR2 is SYDVKM. Deletions cut 1 base from V and 4 bases from J, with 11 bases between. The CDR3 is CASSLSGSGYEQYF. The DNA of the CDR3 is TGTGCCAGCAGTTTATCCGGGAGCGGGTACGAGCAGTACTTC.

The rearrangement links TRBV11-2 to TRBJ2-5, with D possibly being TRBD2 (5 bases). The germline V gene encodes CDR1 SGHAT and CDR2 FQNNGV. The CDR3 runs 16 residues. V lost 6 bases, J lost 2 bases, and 19 bases lay in between. CDR3 sequence: CASSYSGGSGQETQYF. The CDR3 DNA reads TGTGCCAGCAGTTATAGTGGTGGCTCGGGACAAGAGACCCAGTACTTC.

The chain uses TRBV6-6 and TRBJ2-2, with D tentatively TRBD1 (6 bases). V lost 8 bases to trimming and J lost 1 base, with 11 bases between them. CDR3 length equals 14 residues. The germline gives CDR1 MNHNY, CDR2 SVGAGI (reference sequence). As DNA, the CDR3 is TGTGCCAGCTTAGGGACACTGAACACCGGGGAGCTGTTTTTT. It is translated as CASLGTLNTGELFF.

The chain is built from TRBV28 and TRBJ1-5; D call uncertain. V was pared by 6 bases and J by 7 bases, with 13 bases between. This CDR3 contains 13 residues. The germline CDR1 and CDR2 sequences are MDHEN and SYDVKM. CDR3 in amino acids: CASRNPGRQPQHF. The CDR3 DNA sequence: TGTGCCAGCAGAAATCCGGGTAGACAGCCCCAGCATTTT.

V is TRBV19 and J is TRBJ2-7; D is possibly TRBD2 (7 bases). From germline, CDR1 is LNHDA and CDR2 SQIVND (reference sequence). The CDR3 length is 14 residues. The germline V and J ends were trimmed by 3 bases and 7 bases, with 16 bases remaining between them. The CDR3 DNA is TGTGCCAGTAGTATCTCCGGGGGGCCGCGGGAGCAGTACTTC. Protein product: CASSISGGPREQYF.

This chain uses TRBV9 with TRBJ1-1; D is unclear. Per germline, CDR1 SGDLS and CDR2 YYNGEE. The CDR3 consists of 13 residues. Trimming left V 3 bases short and J 5 bases short, with 11 bases between. CDR3 DNA: TGTGCCAGCAGCGGGGCCCTCCGAACTGAAGCTTTCTTT. It encodes CASSGALRTEAFF.

The chain employs TRBV10-3 and TRBJ1-2; TRBD1 agrees at 9 bases. Germline loops: CDR1 ENHRY, CDR2 SYGVKD. Trimming cost V 8 bases and J 11 bases; bases outside gene matches: 9. The CDR3 contains 12 residues. Here the CDR3 DNA reads TGTGCCATCGGGACAGGGTATATTGGGTACACCTTC. Translating gives CAIGTGYIGYTF.

The chain employs TRBV14 and TRBJ2-7, with 8 bases that match TRBD2. The length of the CDR3 is 15 residues. The germline CDR1 and CDR2 sequences are SGHDN and FVKESK. V shed 3 bases, J shed 7 bases, and the junction held 11 bases outside the gene matches. In DNA form, the CDR3 reads TGTGCCAGCAGCCACCAGACGCGGGGGGCTGGTGAGCAGTACTTC. Translation gives CASSHQTRGAGEQYF.

The CDR3: CASSPSPLAGGVRSTQYF. CDR3 sequence (DNA): TGTGCCAGCAGTCCTTCCCCTCTAGCGGGGGGGGTTCGTAGCACGCAGTATTTT. The rearrangement joins TRBV28 to TRBJ2-3, with 12 nucleotides matching TRBD2. Germline CDR1 is MDHEN and CDR2 is SYDVKM. With 5 bases clipped from V and 9 bases from J, the junction kept 18 bases outside the gene matches. This CDR3 has 18 amino acids.

This chain uses TRBV29-1 with TRBJ1-4; D remains unclear. V lost 4 bases to trimming and J lost 4 bases, with 10 bases between them. CDR1 is SQVTM and CDR2 is ANQGSEA in the germline V gene. The CDR3 is made up of 13 amino acids. CDR3 DNA sequence: TGCAGCGTTGTAACACAGAGTAATGAAAAACTGTTTTTT. Amino acids: CSVVTQSNEKLFF.

The rearrangement joins TRBV5-6 to TRBJ1-2, with 10 bases aligning to TRBD1. With V trimmed by 1 base and J by 6 bases, 9 bases remained unmatched. The CDR3 extends over 16 amino acids. Germline V gene sequence: CDR1 SGHDT, CDR2 YYEEEE. Here the CDR3 reads CASSLIGTGDRNGYTF. CDR3 coding DNA: TGTGCCAGCAGCTTGATCGGGACAGGGGATCGGAATGGCTACACCTTC.

This rearrangement joins TRBV4-1 to TRBJ2-1, with 14 bases identical to TRBD2. Trimming took 2 bases from V and 6 from J; bases not matched to a gene: 9. CDR3 size: 18 residues. Germline V gene sequence: CDR1 MGHRA, CDR2 YSYEKL. This CDR3 reads CASSQNPQGLAGGNEQFF. In nucleotides, the CDR3 is TGCGCCAGCAGCCAAAACCCGCAAGGACTAGCGGGGGGCAATGAGCAGTTCTTC.

The rearrangement uses TRBV28 and TRBJ1-4; the match to TRBD1 covers 8 bases. CDR1 and CDR2 (germline): MDHEN, SYDVKM. The CDR3 totals 12 residues. Germline trimming cut 4 bases from V and 8 bases from J; bases unmatched to any gene: 0. CDR3 nucleotides: TGTGCCAGCAGTTGGACAGGGGAAAAACTGTTTTTT. Translated: CASSWTGEKLFF.

This clone was seen just once. The gene calls are TRBV10-1 and TRBJ2-1; TRBD2 matches at 11 bases. This CDR3 has 15 amino acids. Unmatched junction bases numbered 1, after V lost 1 base and J lost 5 bases. Germline lookup yields CDR1 WNHNN and CDR2 SYGVQD (reference sequence). The CDR3 protein is CASSELLAGDNEQFF. The CDR3 DNA reads as TGCGCCAGCAGTGAGTTACTAGCGGGAGACAATGAGCAGTTCTTC.

CDR3 bases: TGTGCCAGCAGGGTACCGGGACAGGGCATCTACGAGCAGTACTTC. It is translated as CASRVPGQGIYEQYF. The rearrangement uses TRBV2 and TRBJ2-7; 9 bases agree with TRBD1. Trimming removed 6 bases from V and 3 bases from J; junction bases left unmatched: 9. This CDR3 spans 15 amino acids. Germline V CDR1 and CDR2: SNHLY, FYNNEI.

The V call is TRBV6-1, the J call TRBJ2-7; TRBD1 aligns across 7 bases. The length of the CDR3 is 14 residues. CDR1 and CDR2 from the germline V gene are MNHNS and SASEGT. V dropped 2 bases and J dropped 5; count of bases not matched to a gene: 6. Here the CDR3 DNA reads TGTGCCAGCAGTGAAATTTGGACAGGAAACGAGCAGTACTTC. Protein product: CASSEIWTGNEQYF.

The chain combines TRBV10-3 with TRBJ2-7; 7 bases are a match to TRBD1. Per the germline V gene, CDR1 is ENHRY and CDR2 is SYGVKD. The V and J ends lost 8 bases and 1 base, in that order; junction bases with no gene match: 5. The CDR3 contains 13 residues. DNA of the CDR3: TGTGCCATCGGACCGGGACAGTCCTACGAGCAGTACTTC. As protein: CAIGPGQSYEQYF.